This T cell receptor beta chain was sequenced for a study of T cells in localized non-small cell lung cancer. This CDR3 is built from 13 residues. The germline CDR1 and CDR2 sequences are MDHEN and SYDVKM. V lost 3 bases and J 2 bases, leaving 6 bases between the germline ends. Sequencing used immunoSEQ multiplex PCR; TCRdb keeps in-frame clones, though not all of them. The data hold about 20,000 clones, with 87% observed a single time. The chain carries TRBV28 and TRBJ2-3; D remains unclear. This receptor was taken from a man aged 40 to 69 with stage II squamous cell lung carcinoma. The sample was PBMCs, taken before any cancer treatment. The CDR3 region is CASSFRHTDTQYF. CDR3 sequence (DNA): TGTGCCAGCAGTTTTCGGCACACAGATACGCAGTATTTT. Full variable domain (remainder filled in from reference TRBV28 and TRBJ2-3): DVKVTQSSRYLVKRTGEKVFLECVQDMDHENMFWYRQDPGLGLRLIYFSYDVKMKEKGDIPEGYSVSREKKERFSLILESASTNQTSMYLCASSFRHTDTQYFGPGTRLTVL.